A selection of T cell receptor beta chains follows, all from one sample in a study of blood T cell repertoires in COVID-19. Libraries were prepared by immunoSEQ multiplex PCR; TCRdb keeps only in-frame clonotypes and omits some of them. The profile shows more than 85,000 clones, under 90% of them singletons. The sequenced material came from peripheral blood. The receptors were gathered from a human donor in a cohort sampled during active COVID-19. Each CDR3 is given with its conserved first and last residue. D genes are given only for firm matches. Rows may omit the clone size; those that give it use once, few, many or a size class.

TRBJ2-5 TRBV19 . . TGTGCCAGTAGTCCGGGCGGGTTTGAGACCCAGTACTTC CASSPGGFETQYF
TRBJ1-1 TRBV19 TRBD1 . TGTGCCAGTAGTCCGAGGACAGGGGGCACTGAAGCTTTCTTT CASSPRTGGTEAFF
TRBJ1-1 TRBV5-4 . . TGTGCCAGCAGCGGGCTAGGGGGGGCCATGAACACTGAAGCTTTCTTT CASSGLGGAMNTEAFF
TRBJ1-1 TRBV14 . . TGTGCCAGCAGCCAAGCTGGGGCGGCGGGGGATACTGAAGCTTTCTTT CASSQAGAAGDTEAFF
TRBJ1-4 TRBV6-1 TRBD1 few TGTGCCAGCAGTGAAGGCCGACAGGGGTATGAAAAACTGTTTTTT CASSEGRQGYEKLFF
TRBJ1-1 TRBV2 . . TGTGCCAGCTTCCGGGACAACCTCATGAACACTGAAGCTTTCTTT CASFRDNLMNTEAFF
TRBJ2-3 TRBV7-8 TRBD2 . TGTGCCAGCAGCTTAGGGCTAGCGGGGGGGCGCACAGATACGCAGTATTTT CASSLGLAGGRTDTQYF
TRBJ1-1 TRBV2 . . TGTGCCAGCAGCGGACTGCGTGAAGCTGAAGCTTTCTTT CASSGLREAEAFF
TRBJ2-5 TRBV2 TRBD1 . TGTGCCAGCACGGGACAGGGGGCCGGGGAGACCCAGTACTTC CASTGQGAGETQYF
TRBJ1-5 TRBV27 TRBD1 . TGTGCCAGCTGGACCGGGACAGGGAGTCAGCCCCAGCATTTT CASWTGTGSQPQHF
TRBJ2-5 TRBV6-2/TRBV6-3 TRBD2 once TGTGCCAGCAGTTCACGACTAGCGGGGGGGCCTCTGTCAGAGACCCAGTACTTC CASSSRLAGGPLSETQYF
TRBJ1-2 TRBV12-3/TRBV12-4 . few TGTGCCAGCAGTCCCGTCAACTATGGCTACACCTTC CASSPVNYGYTF
TRBJ1-4 TRBV19 . . TGTGCCAGTAGTGCTCAGACAAGAACTAATGAAAAACTGTTTTTT CASSAQTRTNEKLFF
TRBJ2-5 TRBV19 TRBD1 . TGTGCCAGTAGTAGAGGGGGGACAGGGCGGGGAGAGACCCAGTACTTC CASSRGGTGRGETQYF
TRBJ2-1 TRBV7-2 TRBD2 . TGTGCCAGCAGCAGTAGCGGGGGGGCAGATGAGCAGTTCTTC CASSSSGGADEQFF
TRBJ1-2 TRBV10-2 . . TGCGCCAGCAGCCCGGTGGGGGGTTTAGGCTACACCTTC CASSPVGGLGYTF
TRBJ1-2 TRBV6-1 . . TGTGCCAGCAGTGAATCGGGAGCTAACTATGGCTACACCTTC CASSESGANYGYTF
TRBJ1-1 TRBV18 . few TGTGCCAGCTCACCGGAGGAGACTGAAGCTTTCTTT CASSPEETEAFF
TRBJ2-7 TRBV19 TRBD1 . TGTGCCAGTAGAACCCCGGGACAGGGGGCCTACGAGCAGTACTTC CASRTPGQGAYEQYF
TRBJ2-3 TRBV11-2 . . TGTGCCAGCAGCTTAGCGACAGATACGCAGTATTTT CASSLATDTQYF
TRBJ2-7 TRBV2 TRBD1 . TGTGCCAGCAGTTTTGACAGGGGGCTGGGGGAGCAGTACTTC CASSFDRGLGEQYF
TRBJ2-5 TRBV5-1 . . TGCGCCAGCAGCTTAATCAACGGAGGTCCGCGCCAGCCTCCTCAAAAAGAGACCCAGTACTTC CASSLINGGPRQPPQKETQYF
TRBJ2-7 TRBV27 . few TGTGCCAGCAGTTTTGGGGTTAGCGTAAACGAGCAGTACTTC CASSFGVSVNEQYF
TRBJ2-7 TRBV18 TRBD1 . TGTGCCAGCTCACTCTCAGGGGGTTACGAGCAGTACTTC CASSLSGGYEQYF
TRBJ2-5 TRBV28 . . TGTGCCAGCAGAAGCGGCCAGGCGGGAGAGACCCAGTACTTC CASRSGQAGETQYF
TRBJ2-5 TRBV2 TRBD2 . TGTGCCAGCGGATTATCACTAGCGGGGATGGAGACCCAGTACTTC CASGLSLAGMETQYF
TRBJ1-1 TRBV19 . . TGTGCCAGTAGTATAGGCCCAGGGAGGGACACTGAAGCTTTCTTT CASSIGPGRDTEAFF
TRBJ2-2 TRBV5-1 TRBD1 . TGCGCCAGCAGCTTAGGGGACAGGGGGCGCATGAGTTTCGCCGGGGAGCTGTTTTTT CASSLGDRGRMSFAGELFF
TRBJ1-1 TRBV5-1 . . TGCGCCAGCAGCTTGGACAGGGACACTGAAGCTTTCTTT CASSLDRDTEAFF
TRBJ2-5 TRBV4-1 TRBD1 . TGCGCCAGCAGCCACCCCCCGGGACAGGGAAAATCGGAGACCCAGTACTTC CASSHPPGQGKSETQYF
TRBJ2-3 TRBV19 TRBD2 . TGTGCCAGTAGTCCCCGGACTAGCTCAGATACGCAGTATTTT CASSPRTSSDTQYF
TRBJ1-3 TRBV19 . . TGTGCCTCCGTTCTCCGGGGTCCCGGAAACACCATATATTTT CASVLRGPGNTIYF
TRBJ1-6 TRBV5-6 . . TGTGCCAGCAGCGACCGCCGGCGGGGCTCTAATTCACCCCTCCACTTT CASSDRRRGSNSPLHF
TRBJ1-6 TRBV19 . few TGTGCCAGTACGGGGGTGGTGAATTCACCCCTCCACTTT CASTGVVNSPLHF
TRBJ2-1 TRBV7-9 TRBD2 . TGTGCCAGCAGCTTAGACAGGGCTAGCGGGAGGGCCGGGGATGAGCAGTTCTTC CASSLDRASGRAGDEQFF
TRBJ2-2 TRBV7-9 TRBD2 . TGTGCCAGCAGCGGACTAGCGGGACACACCGGGGAGCTGTTTTTT CASSGLAGHTGELFF
TRBJ2-1 TRBV4-3 TRBD2 . TGCGCCAGCAGCTTGGGACTAGCGGGGGGGAATGAGCAGTTCTTC CASSLGLAGGNEQFF